The sequence of this TCR beta chain was determined in a study of T-cell memory formation after mild COVID-19. TCRdb processed the 5' RACE reads anew with MiXCR; each CDR3 protein has one entry. The sample has 250,000 or so distinct CDR3 sequences; more than 15% are singletons. Note on this clonotype: Its matching antigen is unknown.

Germline V gene data show CDR1 as DFQATT and CDR2 as SNEGSKA (reference sequence). The V segment lost 0 bases and the J segment 3 bases; nucleotides outside the gene matches: 1. This CDR3 is 14 amino acids long. Study conclusions and caveats: Contracting clones localized mainly to CM and EM when CD4+ and mainly to EMRA when CD8+. Clones shrinking from day 15 to 85 showed even CD4/CD8 mixes; later expanders tilted CD4+. There were some responding clones in pre-infection memory, which suggested that cross-reactive memory had joined.

This TCR derives from a man in his late teens or twenties who had mild COVID-19 (a few samples of this study predate the infection). Cell type and time point are not known. The chain uses TRBV20-1 and TRBJ2-7; 11 nucleotides match TRBD1. Sample: PBMCs or a T cell subset sorted from them (not recorded which). The CDR3 nucleotides read TGCAGTGCTAGAGATGGGACAGGGGGCTACGAGCAGTACTTC. Protein product: CSARDGTGGYEQYF.